This is a list of T cell receptor beta chains from one sample in a study of long-term antiretroviral therapy in people with HIV. Clones were sequenced by immunoSEQ multiplex PCR, and TCRdb holds only the in-frame ones, with some missing. The sample includes about 19,000 clones, around 76% of them seen just once. Sequences were derived from unsorted PBMCs, sampled 0.5 years before starting antiretroviral therapy. The receptors originated from a woman in her forties or fifties with HIV. CDR3s include the opening cysteine and the closing phenylalanine or tryptophan. D genes are given only for firm matches. Rows give clone size only sometimes, using once, few, many, or a class for an expanded clone.

J: TRBJ2-7; V: TRBV21-1; D: -; size: -; DNA: TGTGCCAGCAGCAAGAGGGAGCAGTACTTC; CDR3: CASSKREQYF
J: TRBJ2-5; V: TRBV19; D: TRBD2; size: -; DNA: TGTGCCAGTAGGAAGCGGGGGGACCGGACCCAGTACTTC; CDR3: CASRKRGDRTQYF
J: TRBJ1-1; V: TRBV6-4; D: -; size: once; DNA: TGTGCCATAAGGGGTCGGGGGGCTTTCTTT; CDR3: CAIRGRGAFF
J: TRBJ2-1; V: TRBV11-2; D: -; size: -; DNA: TGTGCCAGCAGCTTAGAAGCGTTCGCCAATGAGCAGTTCTTC; CDR3: CASSLEAFANEQFF
J: TRBJ1-2; V: TRBV10-3; D: -; size: -; DNA: TGTGCCATCAGTGCGGGACCGGGGGGCCGATTCTATGGCTACACCTTC; CDR3: CAISAGPGGRFYGYTF
J: TRBJ1-5; V: TRBV15; D: -; size: once; DNA: TGTGCCACCAGCCGGGACAAAAATCAGCCCCAGCATTTT; CDR3: CATSRDKNQPQHF
J: TRBJ2-5; V: TRBV7-2; D: TRBD2; size: -; DNA: TGTGCCAGCAGCTTGGGCTTACTAGCGGGGGGGCTCGAGACCCAGTACTTC; CDR3: CASSLGLLAGGLETQYF
J: TRBJ2-2; V: TRBV19; D: -; size: few; DNA: TGTGCCAGTAGTATAGGTTTGGGTCCCGGGGAGCTGTTTTTT; CDR3: CASSIGLGPGELFF
J: TRBJ1-1; V: TRBV7-9; D: TRBD1; size: -; DNA: TGTGCCAGCAGATCCGACAGGGACACTGAAGCTTTCTTT; CDR3: CASRSDRDTEAFF
J: TRBJ2-5; V: TRBV30; D: TRBD2; size: -; DNA: TGTGCCTGGAGCACGGACCGGTTCCGGGCGGGGGGCAAGAGGGAGACCCAGTACTTC; CDR3: CAWSTDRFRAGGKRETQYF
J: TRBJ2-5; V: TRBV7-8; D: -; size: -; DNA: TGTGCCAGCAGCTTAGCCGGCAGAATGGGCTTCCAAGAGACCCAGTACTTC; CDR3: CASSLAGRMGFQETQYF
J: TRBJ2-1; V: TRBV13; D: TRBD1; size: -; DNA: TGTGCCAGCAGACATGGACAGGTACTTCACAATGAGCAGTTCTTC; CDR3: CASRHGQVLHNEQFF
J: TRBJ2-2; V: TRBV6-6; D: -; size: -; DNA: TGTGCCAGCAGTTACCGGACTACCTCGAACACCGGGGAGCTGTTTTTT; CDR3: CASSYRTTSNTGELFF
J: TRBJ1-1; V: TRBV19; D: TRBD1; size: -; DNA: TGTGCCAGTAGTACCCCCGGGACAAGGGGGCCGGGGACTGAAGCTTTCTTT; CDR3: CASSTPGTRGPGTEAFF
J: TRBJ1-3; V: TRBV28; D: -; size: -; DNA: TGTGCCAGCAGCCGAGGGGGGATAGGAAACACCATATATTTT; CDR3: CASSRGGIGNTIYF